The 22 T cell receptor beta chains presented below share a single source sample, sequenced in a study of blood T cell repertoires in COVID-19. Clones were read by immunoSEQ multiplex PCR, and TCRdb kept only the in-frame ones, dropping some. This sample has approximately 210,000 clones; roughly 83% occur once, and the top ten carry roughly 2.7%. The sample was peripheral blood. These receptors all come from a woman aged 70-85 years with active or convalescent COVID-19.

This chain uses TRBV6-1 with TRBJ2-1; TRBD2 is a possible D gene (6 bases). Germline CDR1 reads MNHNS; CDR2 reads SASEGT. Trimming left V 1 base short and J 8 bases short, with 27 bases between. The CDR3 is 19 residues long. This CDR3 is CASSEDVLPSKLAADEQFF. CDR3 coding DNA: TGTGCCAGCAGTGAAGATGTGCTACCCTCTAAACTAGCCGCCGATGAGCAGTTCTTC.

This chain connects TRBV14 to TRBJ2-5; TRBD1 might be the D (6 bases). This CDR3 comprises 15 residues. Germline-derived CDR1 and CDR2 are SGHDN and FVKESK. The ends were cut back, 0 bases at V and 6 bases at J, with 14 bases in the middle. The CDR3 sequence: CASSQDRSRGKTQYF. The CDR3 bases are TGTGCCAGCAGCCAAGATAGGAGCAGGGGAAAGACCCAGTACTTC. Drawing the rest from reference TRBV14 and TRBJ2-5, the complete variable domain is EAGVTQFPSHSVIEKGQTVTLRCDPISGHDNLYWYRRVMGKEIKFLLHFVKESKQDESGMPNNRFLAERTGGTYSTLKVQPAELEDSGVYFCASSQDRSRGKTQYFGPGTRLLVL.

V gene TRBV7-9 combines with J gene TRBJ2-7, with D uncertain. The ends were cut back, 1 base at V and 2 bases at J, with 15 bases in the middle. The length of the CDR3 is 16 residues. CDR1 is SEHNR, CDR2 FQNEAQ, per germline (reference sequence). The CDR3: CASSLEASRSPYEQYF. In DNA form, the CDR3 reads TGTGCCAGCAGCTTAGAAGCAAGCCGGAGCCCCTACGAGCAGTACTTC. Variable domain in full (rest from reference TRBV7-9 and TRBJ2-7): DTGVSQNPRHKITKRGQNVTFRCDPISEHNRLYWYRQTLGQGPEFLTYFQNEAQLEKSRLLSDRFSAERPKGSFSTLEIQRTEQGDSAMYLCASSLEASRSPYEQYFGPGTRLTVT.

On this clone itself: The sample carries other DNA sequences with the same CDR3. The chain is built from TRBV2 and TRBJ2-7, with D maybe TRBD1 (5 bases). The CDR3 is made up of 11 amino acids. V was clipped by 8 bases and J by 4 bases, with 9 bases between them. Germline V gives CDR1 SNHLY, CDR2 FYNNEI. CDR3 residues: CASGQGYEQYF. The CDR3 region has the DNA TGTGCCAGCGGGCAGGGTTACGAGCAGTACTTC.

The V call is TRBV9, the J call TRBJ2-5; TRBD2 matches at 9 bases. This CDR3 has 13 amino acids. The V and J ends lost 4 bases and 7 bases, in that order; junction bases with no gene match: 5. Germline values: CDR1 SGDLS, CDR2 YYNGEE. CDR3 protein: CASSLGTSTTQYF. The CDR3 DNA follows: TGTGCCAGCAGCCTCGGGACTAGCACGACCCAGTACTTC.

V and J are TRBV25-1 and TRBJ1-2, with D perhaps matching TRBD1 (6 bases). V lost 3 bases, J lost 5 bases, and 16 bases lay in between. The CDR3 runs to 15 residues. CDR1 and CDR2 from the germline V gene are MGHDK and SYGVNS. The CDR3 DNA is TGTGCCAGCAGTGACCTGACAGGCGCCAGGTATGGCTACACCTTC. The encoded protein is CASSDLTGARYGYTF.

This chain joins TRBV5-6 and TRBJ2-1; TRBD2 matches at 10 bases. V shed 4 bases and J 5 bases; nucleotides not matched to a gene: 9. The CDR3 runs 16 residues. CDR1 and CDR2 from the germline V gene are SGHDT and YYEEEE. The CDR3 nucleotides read TGTGCCAGCAGCGCCGAGCGGGGGGGCATACACAATGAGCAGTTCTTC. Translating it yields CASSAERGGIHNEQFF.

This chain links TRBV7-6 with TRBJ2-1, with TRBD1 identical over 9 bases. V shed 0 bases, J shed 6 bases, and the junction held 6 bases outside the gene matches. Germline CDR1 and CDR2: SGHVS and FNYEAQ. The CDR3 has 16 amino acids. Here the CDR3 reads CASSLANRGRSNEQFF. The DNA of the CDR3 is TGTGCCAGCAGCTTAGCGAACAGGGGGCGAAGCAATGAGCAGTTCTTC.

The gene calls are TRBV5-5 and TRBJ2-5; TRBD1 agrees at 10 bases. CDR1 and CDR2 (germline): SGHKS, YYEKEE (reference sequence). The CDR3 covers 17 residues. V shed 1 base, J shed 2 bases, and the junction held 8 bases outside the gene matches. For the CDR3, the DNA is TGTGCCAGCAGCTTGCTCGGGACAGGGGTTTCTCAAGAGACCCAGTACTTC. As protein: CASSLLGTGVSQETQYF.

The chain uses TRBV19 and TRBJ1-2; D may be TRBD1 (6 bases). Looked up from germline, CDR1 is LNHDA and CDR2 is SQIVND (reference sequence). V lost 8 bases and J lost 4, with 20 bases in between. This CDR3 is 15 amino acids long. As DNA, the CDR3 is TGTGCCAGTCGGATCGGGGCACAGGGAATCTATGGCTACACCTTC. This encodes CASRIGAQGIYGYTF.

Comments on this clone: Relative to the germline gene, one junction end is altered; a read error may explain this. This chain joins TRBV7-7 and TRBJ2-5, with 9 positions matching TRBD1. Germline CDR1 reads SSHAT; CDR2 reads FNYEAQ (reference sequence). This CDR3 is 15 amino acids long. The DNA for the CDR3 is TGTGCTAGCAGCTTAGGGACAGGGTTCCAAGAGACCCAGTACTTC. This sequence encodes CASSLGTGFQETQYF.

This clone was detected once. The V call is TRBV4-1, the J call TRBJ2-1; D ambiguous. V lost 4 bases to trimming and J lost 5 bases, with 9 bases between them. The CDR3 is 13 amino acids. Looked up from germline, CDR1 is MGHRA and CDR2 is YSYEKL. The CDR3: CASSRHLDNEQFF. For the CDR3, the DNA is TGCGCCAGCAGCCGGCATCTCGACAATGAGCAGTTCTTC.

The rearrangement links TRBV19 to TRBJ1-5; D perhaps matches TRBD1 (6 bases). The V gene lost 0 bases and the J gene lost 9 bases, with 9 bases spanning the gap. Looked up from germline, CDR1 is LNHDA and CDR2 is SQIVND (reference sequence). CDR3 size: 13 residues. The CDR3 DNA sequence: TGTGCCAGTAGTATAGACCGAGGGGGGCCCCAGCATTTT. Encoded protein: CASSIDRGGPQHF.

CDR3 amino acids: CASSPQGARETGELFF. The CDR3 coding sequence is TGTGCCAGCAGCCCTCAGGGGGCGAGGGAGACCGGGGAGCTGTTTTTT. The chain joins TRBV7-9 to TRBJ2-2, with 8 positions matching TRBD1. Germline trimming cut 5 bases from V and 5 bases from J; bases unmatched to any gene: 10. Per the germline V gene, CDR1 is SEHNR and CDR2 is FQNEAQ (reference sequence). There are 16 residues in the CDR3.

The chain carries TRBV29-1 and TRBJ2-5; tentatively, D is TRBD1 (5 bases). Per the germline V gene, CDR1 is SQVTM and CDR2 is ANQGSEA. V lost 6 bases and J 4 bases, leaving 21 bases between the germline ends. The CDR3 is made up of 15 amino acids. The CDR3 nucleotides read TGCAGCGTCTCTCCGTCTGCAGGGTCTCCAGAGACCCAGTACTTC. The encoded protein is CSVSPSAGSPETQYF. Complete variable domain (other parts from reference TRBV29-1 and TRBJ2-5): SAVISQKPSRDICQRGTSLTIQCQVDSQVTMMFWYRQQPGQSLTLIATANQGSEATYESGFVIDKFPISRPNLTFSTLTVSNMSPEDSSIYLCSVSPSAGSPETQYFGPGTRLLVL.

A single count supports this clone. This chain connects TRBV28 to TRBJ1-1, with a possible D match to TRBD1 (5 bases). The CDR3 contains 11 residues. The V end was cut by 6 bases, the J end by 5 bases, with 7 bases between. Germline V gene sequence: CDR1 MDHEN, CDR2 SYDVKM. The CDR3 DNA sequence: TGTGCCAGCAGGGGGCGGACTGAAGCTTTCTTT. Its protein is CASRGRTEAFF.

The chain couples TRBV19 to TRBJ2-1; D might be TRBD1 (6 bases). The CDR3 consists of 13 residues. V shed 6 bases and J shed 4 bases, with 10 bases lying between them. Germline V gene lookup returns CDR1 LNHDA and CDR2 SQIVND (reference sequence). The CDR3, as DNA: TGTGCCAGTAGCCGGGGACAATACAATGAGCAGTTCTTC. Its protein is CASSRGQYNEQFF.

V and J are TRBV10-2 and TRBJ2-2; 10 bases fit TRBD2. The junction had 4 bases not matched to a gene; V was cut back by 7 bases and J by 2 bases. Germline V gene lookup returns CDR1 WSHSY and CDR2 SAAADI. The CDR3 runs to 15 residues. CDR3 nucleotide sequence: TGCGCCAGCAAACCTAGCGGGAGCAACACCGGGGAGCTGTTTTTT. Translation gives CASKPSGSNTGELFF.

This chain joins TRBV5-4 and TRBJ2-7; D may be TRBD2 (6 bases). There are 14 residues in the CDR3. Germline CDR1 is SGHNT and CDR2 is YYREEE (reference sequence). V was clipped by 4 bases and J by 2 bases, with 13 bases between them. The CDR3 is CASSPGVSTYEQYF. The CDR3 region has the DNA TGTGCCAGCAGCCCGGGGGTTTCAACCTACGAGCAGTACTTC.

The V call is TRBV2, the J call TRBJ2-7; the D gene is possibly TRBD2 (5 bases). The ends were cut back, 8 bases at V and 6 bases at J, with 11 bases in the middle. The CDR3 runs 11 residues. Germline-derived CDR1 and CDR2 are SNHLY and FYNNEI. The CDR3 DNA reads TGTGCCAGCCTCGGGGTTTCCGAGCAGTACTTC. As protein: CASLGVSEQYF. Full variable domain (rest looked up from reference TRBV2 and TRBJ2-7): EPEVTQTPSHQVTQMGQEVILRCVPISNHLYFYWYRQILGQKVEFLVSFYNNEISEKSEIFDDQFSVERPDGSNFTLKIRSTKLEDSAMYFCASLGVSEQYFGPGTRLTVT.

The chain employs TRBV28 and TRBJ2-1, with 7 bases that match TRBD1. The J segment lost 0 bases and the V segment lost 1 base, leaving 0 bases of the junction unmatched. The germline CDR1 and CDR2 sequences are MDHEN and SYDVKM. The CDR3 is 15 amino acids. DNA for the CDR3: TGTGCCAGCAGTTTATACAGGGGCTCCTACAATGAGCAGTTCTTC. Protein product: CASSLYRGSYNEQFF. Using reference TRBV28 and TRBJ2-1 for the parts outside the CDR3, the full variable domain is DVKVTQSSRYLVKRTGEKVFLECVQDMDHENMFWYRQDPGLGLRLIYFSYDVKMKEKGDIPEGYSVSREKKERFSLILESASTNQTSMYLCASSLYRGSYNEQFFGPGTRLTVL.

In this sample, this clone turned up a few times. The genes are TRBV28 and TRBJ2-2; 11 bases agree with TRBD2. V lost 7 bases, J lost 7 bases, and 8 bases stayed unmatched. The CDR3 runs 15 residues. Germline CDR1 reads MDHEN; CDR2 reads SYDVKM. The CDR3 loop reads CASNPSLAGVGELFF. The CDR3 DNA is TGTGCCAGCAACCCGTCACTAGCGGGAGTCGGGGAGCTGTTTTTT.